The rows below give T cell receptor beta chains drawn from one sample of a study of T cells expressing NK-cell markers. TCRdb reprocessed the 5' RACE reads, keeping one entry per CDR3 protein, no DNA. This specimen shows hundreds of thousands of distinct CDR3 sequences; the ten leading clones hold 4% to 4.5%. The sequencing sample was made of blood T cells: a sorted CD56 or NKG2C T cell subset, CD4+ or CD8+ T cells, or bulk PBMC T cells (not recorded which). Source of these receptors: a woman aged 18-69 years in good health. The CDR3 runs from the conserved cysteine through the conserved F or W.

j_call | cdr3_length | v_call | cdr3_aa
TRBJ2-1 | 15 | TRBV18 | CASSPGLAGSNEQFF
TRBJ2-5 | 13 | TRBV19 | CASSGTGTGPQYF
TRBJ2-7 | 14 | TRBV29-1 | CSVGGDRGGGEQYF
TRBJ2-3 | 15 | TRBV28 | CASSLLGTSRDTQYF
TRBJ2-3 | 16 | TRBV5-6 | CASSLRISGRSDTQYF
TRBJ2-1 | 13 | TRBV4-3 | CASSHTGNNEQFF
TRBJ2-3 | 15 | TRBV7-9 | CASSLGAGHTDTQYF
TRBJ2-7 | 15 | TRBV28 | CASSLTGSSSYEQYF
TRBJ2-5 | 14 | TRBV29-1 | CSVATGALQGAQYF
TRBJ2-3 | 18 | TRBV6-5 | CASTSRPPTGTNTDTQYF
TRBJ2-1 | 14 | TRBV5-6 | CASSLVGGYNEQFF
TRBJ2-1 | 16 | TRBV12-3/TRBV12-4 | CASSRPLGQGANEQFF